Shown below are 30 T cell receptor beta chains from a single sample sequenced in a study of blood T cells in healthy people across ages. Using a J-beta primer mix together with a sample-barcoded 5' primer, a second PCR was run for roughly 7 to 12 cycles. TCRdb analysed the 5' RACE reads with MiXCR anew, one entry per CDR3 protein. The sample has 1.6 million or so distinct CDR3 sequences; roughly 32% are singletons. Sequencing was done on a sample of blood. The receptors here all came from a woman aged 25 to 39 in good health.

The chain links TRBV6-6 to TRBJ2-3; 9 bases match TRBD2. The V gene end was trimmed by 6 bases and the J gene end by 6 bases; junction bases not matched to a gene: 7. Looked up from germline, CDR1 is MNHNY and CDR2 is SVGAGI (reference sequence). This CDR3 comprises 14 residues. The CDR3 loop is CASRESGGKDTQYF. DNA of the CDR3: TGTGCCAGCAGGGAGAGCGGGGGGAAGGATACGCAGTATTTT.

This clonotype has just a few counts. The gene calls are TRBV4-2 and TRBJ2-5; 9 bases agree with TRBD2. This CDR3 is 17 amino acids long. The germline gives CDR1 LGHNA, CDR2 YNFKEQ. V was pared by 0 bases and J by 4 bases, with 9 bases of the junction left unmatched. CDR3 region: CASSQDEASGKSETQYF. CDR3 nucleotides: TGTGCCAGCAGCCAAGATGAGGCTAGCGGGAAATCAGAGACCCAGTACTTC.

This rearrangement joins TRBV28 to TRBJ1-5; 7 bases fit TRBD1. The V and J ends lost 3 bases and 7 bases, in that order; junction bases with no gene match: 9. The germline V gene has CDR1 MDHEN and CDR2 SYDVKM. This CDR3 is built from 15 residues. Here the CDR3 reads CASSFRDRLNQPQHF. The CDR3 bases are TGTGCCAGCAGTTTCCGGGACAGACTTAACCAGCCCCAGCATTTT.

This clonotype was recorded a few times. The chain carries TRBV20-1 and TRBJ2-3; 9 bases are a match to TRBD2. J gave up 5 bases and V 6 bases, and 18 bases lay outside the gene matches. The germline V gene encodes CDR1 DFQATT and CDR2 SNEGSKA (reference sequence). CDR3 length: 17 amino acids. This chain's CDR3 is CSALSGGSQMLGDTQYF. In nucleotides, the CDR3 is TGCAGTGCCCTGAGCGGGGGGTCCCAAATGCTCGGAGATACGCAGTATTTT.

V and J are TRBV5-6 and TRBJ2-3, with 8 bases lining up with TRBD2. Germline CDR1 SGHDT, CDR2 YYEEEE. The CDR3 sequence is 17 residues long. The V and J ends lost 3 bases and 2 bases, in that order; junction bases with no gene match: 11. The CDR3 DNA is TGTGCCAGCAGCTCTCTGGGGCGGGGGGTAACCACAGATACGCAGTATTTT. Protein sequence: CASSSLGRGVTTDTQYF.

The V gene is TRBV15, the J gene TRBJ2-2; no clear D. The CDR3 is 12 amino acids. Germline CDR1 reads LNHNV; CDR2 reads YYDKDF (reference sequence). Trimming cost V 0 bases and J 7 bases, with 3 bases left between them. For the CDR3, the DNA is TGTGCCACCAGCAGAGATTTCGGGGAGCTGTTTTTT. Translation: CATSRDFGELFF. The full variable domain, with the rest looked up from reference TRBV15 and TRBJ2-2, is DAMVIQNPRYQVTQFGKPVTLSCSQTLNHNVMYWYQQKSSQAPKLLFHYYDKDFNNEADTPDNFQSRRPNTSFCFLDIRSPGLGDTAMYLCATSRDFGELFFGEGSRLTVL.

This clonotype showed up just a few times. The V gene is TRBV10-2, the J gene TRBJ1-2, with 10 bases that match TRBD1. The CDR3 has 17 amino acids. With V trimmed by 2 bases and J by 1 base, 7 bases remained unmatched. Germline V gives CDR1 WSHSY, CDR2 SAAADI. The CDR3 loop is CASSETDRGRDNYGYTF. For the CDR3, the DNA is TGCGCCAGCAGTGAGACCGACAGGGGGCGCGATAACTATGGCTACACCTTC.

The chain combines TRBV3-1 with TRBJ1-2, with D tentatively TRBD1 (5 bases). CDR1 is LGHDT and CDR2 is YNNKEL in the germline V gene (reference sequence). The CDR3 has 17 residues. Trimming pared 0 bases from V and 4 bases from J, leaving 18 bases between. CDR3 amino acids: CASSQDVQAGTVYGYTF. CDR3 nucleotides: TGTGCCAGCAGCCAAGATGTACAGGCCGGGACGGTCTATGGCTACACCTTC.

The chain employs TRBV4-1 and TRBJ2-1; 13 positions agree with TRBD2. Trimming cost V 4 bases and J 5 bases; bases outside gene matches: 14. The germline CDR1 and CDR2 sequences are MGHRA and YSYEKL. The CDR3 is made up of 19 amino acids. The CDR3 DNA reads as TGCGCCAGCAGCCCCCCTCCCGGACTAGCGGGGGTAAGAAACAATGAGCAGTTCTTC. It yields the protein CASSPPPGLAGVRNNEQFF.

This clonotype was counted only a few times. CDR3 nucleotides: TGCGCCAGCAGCATGACGTTTGGGACTCAAGGGTCACCCCTCCACTTT. This encodes CASSMTFGTQGSPLHF. This chain joins TRBV5-1 and TRBJ1-6; tentative D call: TRBD1 (5 bases). The CDR3 loop spans 16 amino acids. Per germline, CDR1 SGHRS and CDR2 YFSETQ. V lost 4 bases, J lost 10 bases, and 21 bases lay in between.

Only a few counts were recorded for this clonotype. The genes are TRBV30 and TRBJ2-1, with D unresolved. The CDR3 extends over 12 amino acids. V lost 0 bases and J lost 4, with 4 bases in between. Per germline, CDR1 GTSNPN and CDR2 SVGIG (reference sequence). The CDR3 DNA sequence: TGTGCCTGGAGTGTACTATACAATGAGCAGTTCTTC. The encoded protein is CAWSVLYNEQFF.

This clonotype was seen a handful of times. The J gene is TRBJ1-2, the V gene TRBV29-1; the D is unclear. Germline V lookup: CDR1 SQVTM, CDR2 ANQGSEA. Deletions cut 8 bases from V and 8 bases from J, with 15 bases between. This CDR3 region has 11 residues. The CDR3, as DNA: TGCAGCCCCGCTCCGGTGGACGGCTACACCTTC. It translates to CSPAPVDGYTF.

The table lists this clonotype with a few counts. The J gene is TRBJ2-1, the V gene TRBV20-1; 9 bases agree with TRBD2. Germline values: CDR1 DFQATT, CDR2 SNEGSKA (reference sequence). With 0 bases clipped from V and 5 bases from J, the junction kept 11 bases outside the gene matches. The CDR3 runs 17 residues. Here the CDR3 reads CSARDPRAGGRDNEQFF. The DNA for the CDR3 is TGCAGTGCTAGAGATCCACGAGCGGGGGGCCGAGACAATGAGCAGTTCTTC.

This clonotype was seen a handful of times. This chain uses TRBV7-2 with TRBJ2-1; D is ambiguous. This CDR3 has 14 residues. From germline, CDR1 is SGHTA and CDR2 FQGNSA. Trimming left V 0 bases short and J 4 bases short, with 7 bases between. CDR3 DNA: TGTGCCAGCAGCTTAGCAACCCCTTACAATGAGCAGTTCTTC. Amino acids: CASSLATPYNEQFF. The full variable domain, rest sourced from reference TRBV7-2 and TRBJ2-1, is GAGVSQSPSNKVTEKGKDVELRCDPISGHTALYWYRQSLGQGLEFLIYFQGNSAPDKSGLPSDRFSAERTGGSVSTLTIQRTQQEDSAVYLCASSLATPYNEQFFGPGTRLTVL.

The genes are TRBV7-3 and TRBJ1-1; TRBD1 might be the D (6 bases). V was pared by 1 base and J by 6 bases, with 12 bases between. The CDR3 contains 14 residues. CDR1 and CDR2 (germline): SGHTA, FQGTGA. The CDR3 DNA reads TGTGCCAGCAGCTTAAGGGGGGGGGCCCCTGAAGCTTTCTTT. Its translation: CASSLRGGAPEAFF. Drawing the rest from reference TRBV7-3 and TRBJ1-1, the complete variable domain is GAGVSQTPSNKVTEKGKYVELRCDPISGHTALYWYRQSLGQGPEFLIYFQGTGAADDSGLPNDRFFAVRPEGSVSTLKIQRTERGDSAVYLCASSLRGGAPEAFFGQGTRLTVV.

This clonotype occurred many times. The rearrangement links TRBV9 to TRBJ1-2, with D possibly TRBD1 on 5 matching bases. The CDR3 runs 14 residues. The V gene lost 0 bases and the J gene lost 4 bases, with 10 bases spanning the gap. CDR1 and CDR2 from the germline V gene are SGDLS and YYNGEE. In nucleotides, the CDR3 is TGTGCCAGCAGCGTAGAGGGGTTAAGCTATGGCTACACCTTC. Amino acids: CASSVEGLSYGYTF.

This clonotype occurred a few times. This chain's CDR3 is CASSAVVLMDGYTF. CDR3 bases: TGTGCCAGCAGCGCAGTTGTTCTTATGGACGGCTACACCTTC. The chain recombines TRBV9 with TRBJ1-2; no firm D call. The V end lost 3 bases, the J end lost 8 bases, and 17 bases lay between the germline ends. The CDR3 is made up of 14 amino acids. Germline V gene data show CDR1 as SGDLS and CDR2 as YYNGEE.

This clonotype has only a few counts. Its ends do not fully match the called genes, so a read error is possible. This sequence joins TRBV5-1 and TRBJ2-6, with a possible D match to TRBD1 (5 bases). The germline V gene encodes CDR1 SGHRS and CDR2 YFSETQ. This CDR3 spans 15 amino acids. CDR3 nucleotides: TGCGCCAGCAGTTACGATCTCTCTGGGGCCAACGCCCTGACTTTC. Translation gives CASSYDLSGANALTF. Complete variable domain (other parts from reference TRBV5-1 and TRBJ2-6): KAGVTQTPRYLIKTRGQQVTLSCSPISGHRSVSWYQQTPGQGLQFLFEYFSETQRNKGNFPGRFSGRQFSNSRSEMNVSTLELGDSALYLCASSYDLSGANALTFGAGSRLTVL.

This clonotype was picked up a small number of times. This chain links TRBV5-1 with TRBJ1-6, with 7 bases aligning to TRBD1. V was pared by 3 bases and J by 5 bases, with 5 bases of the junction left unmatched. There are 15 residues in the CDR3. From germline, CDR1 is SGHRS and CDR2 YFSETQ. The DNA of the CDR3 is TGCGCCAGCAGCTCGATGGGACAGAATAATTCACCCCTCCACTTT. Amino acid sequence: CASSSMGQNNSPLHF.

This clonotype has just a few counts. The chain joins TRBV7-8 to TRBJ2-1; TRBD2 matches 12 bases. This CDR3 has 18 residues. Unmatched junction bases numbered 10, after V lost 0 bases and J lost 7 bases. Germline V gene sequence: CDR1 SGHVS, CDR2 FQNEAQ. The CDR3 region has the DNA TGTGCCAGCAGCTTAGCGCTAGCGGGGGGGCCTAAGTATAATGAGCAGTTCTTC. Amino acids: CASSLALAGGPKYNEQFF.

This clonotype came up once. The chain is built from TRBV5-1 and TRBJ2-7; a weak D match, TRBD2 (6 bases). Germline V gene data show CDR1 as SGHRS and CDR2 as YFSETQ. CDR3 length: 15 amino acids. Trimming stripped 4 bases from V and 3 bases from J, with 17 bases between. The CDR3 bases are TGCGCCAGCAGCCCGGATTGGGCGGGGCGCTACGAGCAGTACTTC. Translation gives CASSPDWAGRYEQYF.

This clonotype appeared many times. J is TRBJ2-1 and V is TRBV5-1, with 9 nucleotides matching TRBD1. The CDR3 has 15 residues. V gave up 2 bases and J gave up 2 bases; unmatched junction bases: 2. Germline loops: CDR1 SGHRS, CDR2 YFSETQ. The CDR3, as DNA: TGCGCCAGCAGCTTCGGACAGGGGCCCTACAATGAGCAGTTCTTC. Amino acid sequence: CASSFGQGPYNEQFF.

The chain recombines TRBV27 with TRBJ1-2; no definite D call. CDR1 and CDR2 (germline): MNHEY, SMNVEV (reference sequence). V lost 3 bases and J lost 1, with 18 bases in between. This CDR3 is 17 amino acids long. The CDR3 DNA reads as TGTGCCAGCAGTTTCCGACACCAAACTCTTTTTAACTATGGCTACACCTTC. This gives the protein CASSFRHQTLFNYGYTF.

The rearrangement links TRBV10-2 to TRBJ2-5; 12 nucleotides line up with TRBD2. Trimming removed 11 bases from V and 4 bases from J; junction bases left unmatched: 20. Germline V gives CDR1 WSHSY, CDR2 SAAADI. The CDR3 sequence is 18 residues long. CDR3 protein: CASSRGLAGGPKGETQYF. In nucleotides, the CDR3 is TGCGCCTCCTCACGAGGGCTAGCGGGGGGGCCAAAAGGAGAGACCCAGTACTTC.

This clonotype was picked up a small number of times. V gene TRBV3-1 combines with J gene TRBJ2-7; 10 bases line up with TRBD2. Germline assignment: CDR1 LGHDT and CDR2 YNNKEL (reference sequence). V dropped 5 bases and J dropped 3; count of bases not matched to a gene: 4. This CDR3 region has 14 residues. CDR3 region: CASSVSGGVYEQYF. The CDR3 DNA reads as TGTGCCAGCAGCGTAAGCGGGGGGGTCTACGAGCAGTACTTC.

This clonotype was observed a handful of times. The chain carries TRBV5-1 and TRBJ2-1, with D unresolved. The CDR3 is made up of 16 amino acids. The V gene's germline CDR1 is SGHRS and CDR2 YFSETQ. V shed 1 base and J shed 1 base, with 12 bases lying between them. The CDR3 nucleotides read TGCGCCAGCAGCTTGATGGCGGACGATTCCTACAATGAGCAGTTCTTC. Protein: CASSLMADDSYNEQFF.

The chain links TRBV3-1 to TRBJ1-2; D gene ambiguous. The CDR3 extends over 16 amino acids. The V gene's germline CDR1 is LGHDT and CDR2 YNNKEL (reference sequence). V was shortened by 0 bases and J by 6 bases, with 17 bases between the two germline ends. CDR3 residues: CASSQERLWQANGYTF. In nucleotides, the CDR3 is TGTGCCAGCAGCCAAGAACGGCTATGGCAGGCTAATGGCTACACCTTC.

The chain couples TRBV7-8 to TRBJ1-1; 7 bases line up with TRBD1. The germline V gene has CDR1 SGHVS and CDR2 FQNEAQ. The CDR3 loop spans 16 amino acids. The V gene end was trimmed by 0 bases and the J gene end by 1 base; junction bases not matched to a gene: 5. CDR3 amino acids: CASSLALGTANTEAFF. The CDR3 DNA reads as TGTGCCAGCAGCTTAGCACTAGGGACAGCGAACACTGAAGCTTTCTTT.

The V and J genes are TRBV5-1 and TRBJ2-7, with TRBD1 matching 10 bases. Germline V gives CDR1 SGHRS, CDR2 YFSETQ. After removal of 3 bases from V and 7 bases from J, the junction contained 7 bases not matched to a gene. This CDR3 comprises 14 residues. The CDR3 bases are TGCGCCAGCAGCTCGGGACAGGGGTCCTGGGAGCAGTACTTC. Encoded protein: CASSSGQGSWEQYF.

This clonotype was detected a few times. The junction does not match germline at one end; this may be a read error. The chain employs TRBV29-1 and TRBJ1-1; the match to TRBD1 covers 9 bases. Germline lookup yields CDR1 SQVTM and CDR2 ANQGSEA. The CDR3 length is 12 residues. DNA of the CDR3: TGCAGCACCGGGACAGGGAACACTGAGGCTTTCTTT. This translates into CSTGTGNTEAFF.